The 19 T cell receptor beta chains below all came from one sample that was sequenced in a study of blood T cell repertoires in COVID-19 (dated by TCRdb to the early 2020s). Library preparation was by the immunoSEQ multiplex PCR assay. This immuneACCESS table, as held by TCRdb, lists in-frame sequences with V and J called but not all clones. Of the missing ones, under half trace to an unresolved V gene in checked studies; the others have no known cause. The sample table shows approximately 100,000 clones, and 80% to 90% are seen once. The ten largest clones capture 4% to 4.5% of the sample. Sequences were obtained from peripheral blood. These receptors originate from a human donor with COVID-19, enrolled during active disease. The donor label of this sample is uncertain.

The chain employs TRBV29-1 and TRBJ2-5; D is ambiguous. This CDR3 is built from 13 residues. Per germline, CDR1 SQVTM and CDR2 ANQGSEA. Trimming took off 3 bases at V and 2 bases at J, with 10 bases between the two ends. The CDR3 loop reads CSVELGAQETQYF. The CDR3 coding sequence is TGCAGCGTTGAGCTCGGAGCACAAGAGACCCAGTACTTC.

The chain joins TRBV9 to TRBJ1-1; D gene unclear. This CDR3 has 15 residues. V lost 0 bases and J 0 bases, leaving 9 bases between the germline ends. CDR1 and CDR2 from the germline V gene are SGDLS and YYNGEE. CDR3 in amino acids: CASSVGGELNTEAFF. CDR3 in DNA: TGTGCCAGCAGCGTAGGGGGAGAATTGAACACTGAAGCTTTCTTT.

This chain links TRBV13 with TRBJ2-5, with D possibly TRBD1 on 6 matching bases. CDR1 PRHDT and CDR2 FYEKMQ come from the germline V gene (reference sequence). The CDR3 extends over 13 amino acids. V was cut by 4 bases and J by 2 bases, with 8 bases left in between. DNA for the CDR3: TGTGCCAGCAGCTCCGGACAGCAAGAGACCCAGTACTTC. Protein: CASSSGQQETQYF. Combining the CDR3 with reference TRBV13 and TRBJ2-5 gives the whole variable domain AAGVIQSPRHLIKEKRETATLKCYPIPRHDTVYWYQQGPGQDPQFLISFYEKMQSDKGSIPDRFSAQQFSDYHSELNMSSLELGDSALYFCASSSGQQETQYFGPGTRLLVL.

This clone was seen once. V is TRBV7-6 and J is TRBJ1-1, with 7 bases matching TRBD1. CDR3 size: 15 residues. J gave up 8 bases and V 4 bases, and 13 bases lay outside the gene matches. Germline V gene data show CDR1 as SGHVS and CDR2 as FNYEAQ. CDR3 sequence reads: CASSSRQGGGVEAFF. The CDR3 DNA reads as TGTGCCAGCAGCTCTCGACAGGGCGGTGGTGTAGAAGCTTTCTTT.

The chain couples TRBV6-5 to TRBJ1-5; D is possibly TRBD1 (5 bases). CDR1 and CDR2 (germline): MNHEY, SVGAGI. The CDR3 covers 15 residues. V was pared by 2 bases and J by 4 bases, with 12 bases between. CDR3 sequence: CASSYSLQDNQPQHF. For the CDR3, the DNA is TGTGCCAGCAGTTACAGTTTACAGGATAATCAGCCCCAGCATTTT.

J is TRBJ1-2 and V is TRBV3-1 (or the pseudogene TRBV3-2), with a tentative D call TRBD1 (5 bases). The CDR3 runs 14 residues. V lost 1 base and J lost 8, with 14 bases in between. CDR1 LGHDT and CDR2 YNNKEL come from the germline V gene (reference sequence). DNA for the CDR3: TGTGCCAGCAGCCAAGGGCGGGGCACAGACGGCTACACCTTC. Protein sequence: CASSQGRGTDGYTF.

The chain joins TRBV29-1 to TRBJ1-2; D not resolved. This CDR3 is 12 amino acids long. CDR1 and CDR2 from the germline V gene are SQVTM and ANQGSEA. V dropped 7 bases and J dropped 6 bases, with 15 bases sitting between them. CDR3 amino acids: CSAGQIGDGYTF. The CDR3 DNA follows: TGCAGCGCTGGGCAGATCGGGGATGGCTACACCTTC. The full variable domain, with the rest looked up from reference TRBV29-1 and TRBJ1-2, is SAVISQKPSRDICQRGTSLTIQCQVDSQVTMMFWYRQQPGQSLTLIATANQGSEATYESGFVIDKFPISRPNLTFSTLTVSNMSPEDSSIYLCSAGQIGDGYTFGSGTRLTVV.

The chain links TRBV27 to TRBJ2-6; D remains ambiguous. The CDR3 contains 13 residues. Trimming removed 6 bases from V and 0 bases from J, with 3 bases in between. Germline V CDR1 and CDR2: MNHEY, SMNVEV (reference sequence). The CDR3 DNA follows: TGTGCCAGCAGGAGCTCTGGGGCCAACGTCCTGACTTTC. This translates into CASRSSGANVLTF.

The chain carries TRBV27 and TRBJ2-7, with 14 bases identical to TRBD2. V was clipped by 7 bases and J by 2 bases; unmatched bases: 10. This CDR3 contains 17 residues. Germline CDR1 reads MNHEY; CDR2 reads SMNVEV (reference sequence). The CDR3 bases are TGTGCCAGCACCCGGACTAGCGGGGGGCATCCTCCCTACGAGCAGTACTTC. Amino acid sequence: CASTRTSGGHPPYEQYF.

The chain links TRBV2 to TRBJ2-7, with 7 nucleotides matching TRBD1. The length of the CDR3 is 14 residues. With V trimmed by 5 bases and J by 7 bases, 11 bases remained unmatched. Germline CDR1 SNHLY, CDR2 FYNNEI. CDR3: CASSPRDRVLEQYF. The CDR3 coding sequence is TGTGCCAGCAGTCCACGGGACAGAGTTCTTGAGCAGTACTTC.

The chain is built from TRBV7-2 and TRBJ1-2, with D hard to call. The V end was cut by 6 bases, the J end by 0 bases, with 17 bases between. CDR1 SGHTA and CDR2 FQGNSA come from the germline V gene. CDR3 length equals 16 residues. The CDR3 region has the DNA TGTGCCAGCAGATCGTCCGGGTCCATTGCTAACTATGGCTACACCTTC. Protein: CASRSSGSIANYGYTF.

The genes are TRBV7-8 and TRBJ2-1, with 13 bases fitting TRBD2. This CDR3 has 13 residues. Losses at the gene ends were 5 bases for V and 14 bases for J; bases not matched to a gene: 6. The germline V gene encodes CDR1 SGHVS and CDR2 FQNEAQ. The CDR3 loop reads CASSPVTSGRKFF. CDR3 nucleotide sequence: TGTGCCAGCAGCCCGGTGACTAGCGGGAGGAAGTTCTTC.

V is TRBV12-5 and J is TRBJ1-1, with D unclear. Between the trimmed V and J ends, which lost 0 bases and 4 bases, there was a span of 21 bases. The CDR3 has 18 residues. Germline CDR1 is LGHNT and CDR2 is FRNRAP. CDR3 coding DNA: TGTGCTAGTGGTTTGGTACGAGACGGGGAGGTCTATGGCACTGAAGCTTTCTTT. This sequence encodes CASGLVRDGEVYGTEAFF.

CDR3 amino acids: CASSQPPHHRRTDTQYF. Here the CDR3 DNA reads TGCGCCAGCAGCCAGCCTCCTCACCACAGACGCACAGATACGCAGTATTTT. V usage is TRBV23-1 and J usage is TRBJ2-3; D remains ambiguous. TRBV23-1 carries the ORF label, with uncertain function. Trimming cost V 6 bases and J 1 base, with 20 bases left between them. This CDR3 region has 17 residues.

The genes are TRBV28 and TRBJ1-2; D unresolved. V shed 5 bases and J shed 4 bases, with 11 bases lying between them. Looked up from germline, CDR1 is MDHEN and CDR2 is SYDVKM. This CDR3 is 13 amino acids long. CDR3 in DNA: TGTGCCAGCAGTACCGGGGAGGGCTATGGCTACACCTTC. Translation: CASSTGEGYGYTF.

This chain uses TRBV6-4 with TRBJ1-6; a possible D gene is TRBD1 (6 bases). The V end was cut by 3 bases, the J end by 13 bases, with 16 bases between. CDR1 is MRHNA and CDR2 is SNTAGT in the germline V gene. This CDR3 contains 14 residues. The CDR3 reads CASSEGTQFRPLHF. CDR3 in DNA: TGTGCCAGCAGTGAGGGGACACAGTTTCGCCCCCTCCACTTT.

The rearrangement links TRBV27 to TRBJ2-4, with D perhaps matching TRBD1 (6 bases). V lost 6 bases, J lost 5 bases, and 14 bases lay in between. The CDR3 loop spans 14 amino acids. Germline CDR1 reads MNHEY; CDR2 reads SMNVEV (reference sequence). CDR3 sequence reads: CASRAGVRQNIQYF. In nucleotides, the CDR3 is TGTGCCAGCAGGGCAGGGGTTAGGCAAAACATTCAGTACTTC.

The V and J genes are TRBV5-4 and TRBJ1-4; D unresolved. Trimming took 1 base from V and 4 from J, leaving 14 bases between them. Germline lookup yields CDR1 SGHNT and CDR2 YYREEE (reference sequence). This CDR3 region has 16 residues. The CDR3 region has the DNA TGTGCCAGCAGCTTGAAGGCCGCCCGGAGTAATGAAAAACTGTTTTTT. Amino acid sequence: CASSLKAARSNEKLFF.

The chain carries TRBV5-1 and TRBJ2-7, with TRBD2 as a possible D gene (6 bases). Germline lookup yields CDR1 SGHRS and CDR2 YFSETQ. Trimming removed 4 bases from V and 2 bases from J, with 13 bases in between. There are 14 residues in the CDR3. The CDR3 DNA sequence: TGCGCCAGCAGCCCCCTAGGCGGGACCTACGAGCAGTACTTC. It specifies CASSPLGGTYEQYF.